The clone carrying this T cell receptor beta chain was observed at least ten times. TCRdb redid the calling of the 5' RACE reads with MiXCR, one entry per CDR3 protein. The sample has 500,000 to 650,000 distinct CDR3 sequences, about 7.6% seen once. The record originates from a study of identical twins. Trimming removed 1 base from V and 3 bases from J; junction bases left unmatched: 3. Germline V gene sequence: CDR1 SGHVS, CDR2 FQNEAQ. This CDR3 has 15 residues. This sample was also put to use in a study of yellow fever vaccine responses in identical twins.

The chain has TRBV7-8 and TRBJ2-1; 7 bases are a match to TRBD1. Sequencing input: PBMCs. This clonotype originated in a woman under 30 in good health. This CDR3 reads CASSLEGQNYNEQFF. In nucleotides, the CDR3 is TGTGCCAGCAGCTTAGAGGGACAGAACTACAATGAGCAGTTCTTC.